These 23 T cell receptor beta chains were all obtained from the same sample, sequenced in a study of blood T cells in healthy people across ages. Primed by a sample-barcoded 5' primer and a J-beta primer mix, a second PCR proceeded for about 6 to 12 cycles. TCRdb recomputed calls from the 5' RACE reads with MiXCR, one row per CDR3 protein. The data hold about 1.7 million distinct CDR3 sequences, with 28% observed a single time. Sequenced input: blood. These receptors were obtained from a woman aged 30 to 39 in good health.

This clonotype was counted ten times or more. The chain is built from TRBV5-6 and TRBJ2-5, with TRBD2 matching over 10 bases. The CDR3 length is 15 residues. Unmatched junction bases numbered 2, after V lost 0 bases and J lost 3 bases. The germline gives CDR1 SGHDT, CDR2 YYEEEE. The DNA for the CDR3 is TGTGCCAGCAGCTTGGAAACTAGCGGGGAAGAGACCCAGTACTTC. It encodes CASSLETSGEETQYF.

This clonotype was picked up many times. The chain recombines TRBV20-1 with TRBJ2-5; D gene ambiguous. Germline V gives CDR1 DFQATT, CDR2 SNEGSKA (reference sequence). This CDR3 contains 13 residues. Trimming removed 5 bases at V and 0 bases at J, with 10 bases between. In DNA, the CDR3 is TGCAGTGCTTCGTGGACGGACCAAGAGACCCAGTACTTC. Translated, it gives CSASWTDQETQYF.

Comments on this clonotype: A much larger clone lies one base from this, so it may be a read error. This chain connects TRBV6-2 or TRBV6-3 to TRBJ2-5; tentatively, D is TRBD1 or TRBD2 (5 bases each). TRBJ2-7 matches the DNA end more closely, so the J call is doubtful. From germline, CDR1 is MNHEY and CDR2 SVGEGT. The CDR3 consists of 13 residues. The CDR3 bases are TGTGCCAGCGATGGGACCGGTTGGCGCGAGCAGTACTTC. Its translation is CASDGTGWREQYF.

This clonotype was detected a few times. The CDR3 region is CASSSDTNTEAFF. For the CDR3, the DNA is TGCGCCAGCAGTTCTGACACCAACACTGAAGCTTTCTTT. V is TRBV5-1 and J is TRBJ1-1, with no clear D. CDR3 length: 13 residues. The V gene lost 5 bases and the J gene lost 2 bases, with 10 bases spanning the gap. In germline, CDR1 is SGHRS, CDR2 YFSETQ.

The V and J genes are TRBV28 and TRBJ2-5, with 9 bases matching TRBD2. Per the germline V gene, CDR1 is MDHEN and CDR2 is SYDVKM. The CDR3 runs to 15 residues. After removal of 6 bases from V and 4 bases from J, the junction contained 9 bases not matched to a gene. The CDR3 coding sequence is TGTGCCAGCAGCCCTATAGCGGGGGTCAGAGAGACCCAGTACTTC. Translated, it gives CASSPIAGVRETQYF.

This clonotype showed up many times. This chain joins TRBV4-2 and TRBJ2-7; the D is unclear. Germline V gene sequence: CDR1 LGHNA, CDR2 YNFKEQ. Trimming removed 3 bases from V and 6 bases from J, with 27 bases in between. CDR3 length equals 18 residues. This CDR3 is CASSQEADYVGGWREQYF. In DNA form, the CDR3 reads TGTGCCAGCAGCCAGGAAGCTGATTACGTGGGTGGGTGGCGCGAGCAGTACTTC.

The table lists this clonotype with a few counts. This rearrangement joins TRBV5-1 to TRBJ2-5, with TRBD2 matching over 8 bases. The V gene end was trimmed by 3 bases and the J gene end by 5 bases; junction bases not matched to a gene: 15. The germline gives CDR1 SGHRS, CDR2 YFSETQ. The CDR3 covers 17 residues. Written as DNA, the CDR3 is TGCGCCAGCAGCTACGCGGATTTCGCGGGAGGCCCGGAGACCCAGTACTTC. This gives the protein CASSYADFAGGPETQYF.

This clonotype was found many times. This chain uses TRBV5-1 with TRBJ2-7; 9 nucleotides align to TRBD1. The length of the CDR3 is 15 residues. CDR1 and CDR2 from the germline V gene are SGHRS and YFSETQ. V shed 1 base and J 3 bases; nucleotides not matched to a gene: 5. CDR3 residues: CASSLISGQGYEQYF. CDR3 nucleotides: TGCGCCAGCAGCTTGATATCGGGACAGGGCTACGAGCAGTACTTC.

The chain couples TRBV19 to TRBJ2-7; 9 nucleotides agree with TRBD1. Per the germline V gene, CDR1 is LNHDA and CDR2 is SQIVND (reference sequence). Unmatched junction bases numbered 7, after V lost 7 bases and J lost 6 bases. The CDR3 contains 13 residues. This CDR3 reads CASKGTGPVEQYF. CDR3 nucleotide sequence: TGTGCCAGTAAGGGGACAGGGCCTGTCGAGCAGTACTTC.

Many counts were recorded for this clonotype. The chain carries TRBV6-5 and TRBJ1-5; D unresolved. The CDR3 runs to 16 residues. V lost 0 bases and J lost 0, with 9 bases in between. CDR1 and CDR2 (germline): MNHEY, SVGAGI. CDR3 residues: CASSYSAMPSNQPQHF. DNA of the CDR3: TGTGCCAGCAGTTACTCAGCCATGCCTAGCAATCAGCCCCAGCATTTT.

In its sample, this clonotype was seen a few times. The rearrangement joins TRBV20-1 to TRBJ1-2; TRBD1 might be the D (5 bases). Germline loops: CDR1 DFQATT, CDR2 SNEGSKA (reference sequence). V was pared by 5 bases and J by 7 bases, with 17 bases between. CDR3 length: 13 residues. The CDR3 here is CSAPFGGGSGYTF. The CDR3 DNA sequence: TGCAGTGCTCCCTTTGGGGGTGGTAGTGGCTACACCTTC.

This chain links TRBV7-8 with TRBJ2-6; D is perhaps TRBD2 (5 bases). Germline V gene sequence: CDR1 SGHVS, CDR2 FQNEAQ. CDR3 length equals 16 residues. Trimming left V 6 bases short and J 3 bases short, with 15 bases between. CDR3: CASSLHEGYGANVLTF. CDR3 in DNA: TGTGCCAGCAGTCTCCATGAGGGATATGGGGCCAACGTCCTGACTTTC.

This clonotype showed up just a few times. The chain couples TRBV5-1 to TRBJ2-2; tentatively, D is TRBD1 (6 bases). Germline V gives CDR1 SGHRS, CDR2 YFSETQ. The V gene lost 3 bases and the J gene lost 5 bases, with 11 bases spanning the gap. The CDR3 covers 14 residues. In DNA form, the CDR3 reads TGCGCCAGCAGCTCCACTGGACAGACCGGGGAGCTGTTTTTT. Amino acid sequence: CASSSTGQTGELFF.

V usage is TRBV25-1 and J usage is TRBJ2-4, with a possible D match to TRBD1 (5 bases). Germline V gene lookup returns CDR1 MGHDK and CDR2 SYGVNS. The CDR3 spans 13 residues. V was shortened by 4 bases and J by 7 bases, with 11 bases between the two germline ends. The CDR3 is CASSAGIRNIQYF. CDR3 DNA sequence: TGTGCCAGCAGTGCAGGGATCCGGAACATTCAGTACTTC. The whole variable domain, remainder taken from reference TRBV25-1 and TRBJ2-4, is EADIYQTPRYLVIGTGKKITLECSQTMGHDKMYWYQQDPGMELHLIHYSYGVNSTEKGDLSSESTVSRIRTEHFPLTLESARPSHTSQYLCASSAGIRNIQYFGAGTRLSVL.

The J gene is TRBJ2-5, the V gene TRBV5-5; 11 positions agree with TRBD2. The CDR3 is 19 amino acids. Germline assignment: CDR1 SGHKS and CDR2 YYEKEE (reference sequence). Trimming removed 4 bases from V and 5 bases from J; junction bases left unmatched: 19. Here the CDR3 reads CASSPQGSTSGAWGETQYF. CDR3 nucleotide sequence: TGTGCCAGCAGCCCGCAGGGGTCGACTAGCGGGGCGTGGGGGGAGACCCAGTACTTC. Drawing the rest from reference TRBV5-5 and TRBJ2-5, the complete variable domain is DAGVTQSPTHLIKTRGQQVTLRCSPISGHKSVSWYQQVLGQGPQFIFQYYEKEERGRGNFPDRFSARQFPNYSSELNVNALLLGDSALYLCASSPQGSTSGAWGETQYFGPGTRLLVL.

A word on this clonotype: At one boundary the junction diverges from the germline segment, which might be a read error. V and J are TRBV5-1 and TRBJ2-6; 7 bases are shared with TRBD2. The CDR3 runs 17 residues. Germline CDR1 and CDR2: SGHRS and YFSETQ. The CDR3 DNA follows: TGCGCCAGCAGCTTGGTAGCGGGTTTGCTAGGGGCCGACGTCCTGACTTTC. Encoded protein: CASSLVAGLLGADVLTF.

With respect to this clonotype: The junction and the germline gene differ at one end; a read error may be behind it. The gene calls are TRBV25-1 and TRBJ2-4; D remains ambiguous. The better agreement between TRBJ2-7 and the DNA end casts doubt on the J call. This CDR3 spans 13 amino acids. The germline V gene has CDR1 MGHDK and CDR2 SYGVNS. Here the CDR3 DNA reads TGTACCAGCAGTGAATCCCAATCCTACGAGCAGTACTTC. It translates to CTSSESQSYEQYF.

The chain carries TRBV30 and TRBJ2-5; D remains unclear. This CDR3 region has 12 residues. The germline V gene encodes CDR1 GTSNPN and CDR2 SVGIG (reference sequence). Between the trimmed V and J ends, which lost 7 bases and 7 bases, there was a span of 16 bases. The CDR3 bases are TGTGCCTTCGGACCACCTTCGGGGACCCAGTACTTC. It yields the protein CAFGPPSGTQYF.

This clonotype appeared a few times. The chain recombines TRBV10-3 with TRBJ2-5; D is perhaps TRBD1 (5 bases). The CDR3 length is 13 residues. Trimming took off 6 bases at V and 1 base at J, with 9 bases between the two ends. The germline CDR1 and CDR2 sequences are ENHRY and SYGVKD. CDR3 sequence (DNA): TGTGCCATCAGGGGGCCTGGCCAAGAGACCCAGTACTTC. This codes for CAIRGPGQETQYF.

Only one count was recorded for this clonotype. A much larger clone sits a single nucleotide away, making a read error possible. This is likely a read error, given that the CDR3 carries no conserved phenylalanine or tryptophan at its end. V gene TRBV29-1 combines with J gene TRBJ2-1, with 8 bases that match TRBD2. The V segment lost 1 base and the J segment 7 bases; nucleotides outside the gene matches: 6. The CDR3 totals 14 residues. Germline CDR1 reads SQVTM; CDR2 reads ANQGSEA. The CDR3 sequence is CSVEGQGLGNEQFV. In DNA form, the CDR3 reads TGCAGCGTTGAAGGTCAGGGACTAGGGAATGAGCAGTTCGTC.

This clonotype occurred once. The chain's CDR3 is CASSLVWRGLETQYF. CDR3 sequence (DNA): TGTGCCAGCAGCTTAGTTTGGCGGGGCCTAGAGACCCAGTACTTC. The chain has TRBV7-2 and TRBJ2-5; a weak D match, TRBD2 (6 bases). The CDR3 consists of 15 residues. The V end lost 1 base, the J end lost 4 bases, and 13 bases lay between the germline ends. The germline V gene encodes CDR1 SGHTA and CDR2 FQGNSA.

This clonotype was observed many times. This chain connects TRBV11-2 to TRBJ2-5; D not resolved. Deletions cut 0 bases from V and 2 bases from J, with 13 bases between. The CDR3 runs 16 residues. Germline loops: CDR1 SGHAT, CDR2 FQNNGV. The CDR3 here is CASSLDAGPGQETQYF. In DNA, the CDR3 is TGTGCCAGCAGCTTAGACGCAGGCCCCGGACAAGAGACCCAGTACTTC.

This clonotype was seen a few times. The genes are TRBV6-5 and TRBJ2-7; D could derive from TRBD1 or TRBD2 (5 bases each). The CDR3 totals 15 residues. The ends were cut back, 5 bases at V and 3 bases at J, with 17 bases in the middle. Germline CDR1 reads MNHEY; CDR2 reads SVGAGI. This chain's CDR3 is CASSRPGPAFYEQYF. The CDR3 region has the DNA TGTGCCAGCAGTCGGCCGGGACCAGCGTTCTACGAGCAGTACTTC.